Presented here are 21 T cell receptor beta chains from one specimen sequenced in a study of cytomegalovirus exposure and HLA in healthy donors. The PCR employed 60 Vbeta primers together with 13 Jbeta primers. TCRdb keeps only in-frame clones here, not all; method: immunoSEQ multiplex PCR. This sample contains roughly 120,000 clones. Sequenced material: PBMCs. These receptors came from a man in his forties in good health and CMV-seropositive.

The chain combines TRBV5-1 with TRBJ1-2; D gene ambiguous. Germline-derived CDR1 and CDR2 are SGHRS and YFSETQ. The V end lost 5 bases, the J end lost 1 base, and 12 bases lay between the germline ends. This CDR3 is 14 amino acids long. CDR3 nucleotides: TGCGCCAGCAGTCCAGGAACGAGTAACTATGGCTACACCTTC. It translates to CASSPGTSNYGYTF.

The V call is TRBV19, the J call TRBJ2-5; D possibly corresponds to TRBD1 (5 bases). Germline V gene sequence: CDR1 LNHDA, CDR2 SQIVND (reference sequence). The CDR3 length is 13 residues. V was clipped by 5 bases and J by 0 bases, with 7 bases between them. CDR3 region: CASSRRDQETQYF. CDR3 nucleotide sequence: TGTGCCAGTAGTCGCAGGGACCAAGAGACCCAGTACTTC.

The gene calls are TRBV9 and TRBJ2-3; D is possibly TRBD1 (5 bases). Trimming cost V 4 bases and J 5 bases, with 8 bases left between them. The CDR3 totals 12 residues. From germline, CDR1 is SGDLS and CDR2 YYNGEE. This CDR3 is CASSPQGDTQYF. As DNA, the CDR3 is TGTGCCAGCAGCCCCCAGGGAGATACGCAGTATTTT. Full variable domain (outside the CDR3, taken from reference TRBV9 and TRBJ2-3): DSGVTQTPKHLITATGQRVTLRCSPRSGDLSVYWYQQSLDQGLQFLIQYYNGEERAKGNILERFSAQQFPDLHSELNLSSLELGDSALYFCASSPQGDTQYFGPGTRLTVL.

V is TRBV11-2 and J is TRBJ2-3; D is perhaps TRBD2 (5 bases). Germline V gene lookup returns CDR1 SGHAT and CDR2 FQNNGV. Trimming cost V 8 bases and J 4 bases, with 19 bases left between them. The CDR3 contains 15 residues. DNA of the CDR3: TGTGCCAGCTCAAAGGCGGGCAGGCTCCCAGATACGCAGTATTTT. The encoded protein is CASSKAGRLPDTQYF.

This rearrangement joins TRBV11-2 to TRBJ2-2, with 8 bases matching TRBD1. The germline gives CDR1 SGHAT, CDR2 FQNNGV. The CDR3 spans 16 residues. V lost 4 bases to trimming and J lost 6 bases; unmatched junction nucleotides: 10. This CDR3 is CASSSIQGARAGELFF. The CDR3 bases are TGTGCCAGCAGCTCTATCCAGGGGGCTAGGGCCGGGGAGCTGTTTTTT.

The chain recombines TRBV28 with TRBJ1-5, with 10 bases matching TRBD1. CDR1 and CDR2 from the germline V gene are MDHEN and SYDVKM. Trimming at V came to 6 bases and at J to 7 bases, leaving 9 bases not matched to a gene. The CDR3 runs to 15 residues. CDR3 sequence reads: CASRTDRGRGQPQHF. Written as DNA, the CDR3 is TGTGCCAGCAGGACTGACAGGGGGCGAGGACAGCCCCAGCATTTT.

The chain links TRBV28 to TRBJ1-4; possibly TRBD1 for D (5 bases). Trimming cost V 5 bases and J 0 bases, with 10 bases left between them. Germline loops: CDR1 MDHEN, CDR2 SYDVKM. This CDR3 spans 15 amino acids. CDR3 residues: CASSQTGPTNEKLFF. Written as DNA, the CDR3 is TGTGCCAGCAGTCAAACAGGTCCAACTAATGAAAAACTGTTTTTT. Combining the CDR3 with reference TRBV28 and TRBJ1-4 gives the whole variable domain DVKVTQSSRYLVKRTGEKVFLECVQDMDHENMFWYRQDPGLGLRLIYFSYDVKMKEKGDIPEGYSVSREKKERFSLILESASTNQTSMYLCASSQTGPTNEKLFFGSGTQLSVL.

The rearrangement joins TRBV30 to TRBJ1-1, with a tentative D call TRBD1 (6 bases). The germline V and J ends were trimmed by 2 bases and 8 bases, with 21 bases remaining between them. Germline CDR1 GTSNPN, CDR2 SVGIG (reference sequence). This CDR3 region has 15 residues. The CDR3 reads CAWSLTSAQGREAFF. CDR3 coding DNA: TGTGCCTGGAGTCTTACATCGGCACAGGGCCGGGAAGCTTTCTTT.

CDR3 in amino acids: CAISESRTGALPREQFF. The CDR3, as DNA: TGTGCCATCAGTGAGTCGAGGACAGGGGCCCTTCCCCGCGAGCAGTTCTTC. The chain combines TRBV10-3 with TRBJ2-1, with 9 bases matching TRBD1. The germline V gene has CDR1 ENHRY and CDR2 SYGVKD. This CDR3 is built from 17 residues. J lost 10 bases, V lost 0 bases, and 13 bases had no gene match.

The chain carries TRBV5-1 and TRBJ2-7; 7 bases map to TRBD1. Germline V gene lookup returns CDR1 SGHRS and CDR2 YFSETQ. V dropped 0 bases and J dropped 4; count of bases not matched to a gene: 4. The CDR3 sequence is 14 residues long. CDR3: CASSLDRQGYEQYF. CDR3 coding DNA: TGCGCCAGCAGCTTGGACAGACAGGGTTACGAGCAGTACTTC.

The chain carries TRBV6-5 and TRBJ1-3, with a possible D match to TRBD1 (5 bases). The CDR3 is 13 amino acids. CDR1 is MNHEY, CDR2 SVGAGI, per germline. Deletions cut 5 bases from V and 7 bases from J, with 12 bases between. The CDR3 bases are TGTGCCAGCAGTACGACAGAGAGGAACACCATATATTTT. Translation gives CASSTTERNTIYF.

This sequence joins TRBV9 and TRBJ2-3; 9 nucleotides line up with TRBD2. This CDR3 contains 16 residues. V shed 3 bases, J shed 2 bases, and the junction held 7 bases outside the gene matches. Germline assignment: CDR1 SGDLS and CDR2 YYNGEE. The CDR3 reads CASSGLAGAATDTQYF. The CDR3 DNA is TGTGCCAGCAGCGGATTAGCGGGAGCTGCCACAGATACGCAGTATTTT.

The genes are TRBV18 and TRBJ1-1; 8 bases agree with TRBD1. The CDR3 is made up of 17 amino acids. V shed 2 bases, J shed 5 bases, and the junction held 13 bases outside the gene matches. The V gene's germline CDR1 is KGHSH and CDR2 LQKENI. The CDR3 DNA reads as TGTGCCAGCTCACCAGCCGGGACAGGTACTTTGGGAACTGAAGCTTTCTTT. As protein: CASSPAGTGTLGTEAFF.

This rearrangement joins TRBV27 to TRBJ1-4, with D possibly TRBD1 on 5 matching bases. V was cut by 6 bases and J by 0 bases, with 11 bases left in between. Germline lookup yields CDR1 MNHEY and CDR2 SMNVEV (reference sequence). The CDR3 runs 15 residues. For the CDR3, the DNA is TGTGCCAGCAGGGCTCGGGGGGCAACTAATGAAAAACTGTTTTTT. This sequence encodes CASRARGATNEKLFF.

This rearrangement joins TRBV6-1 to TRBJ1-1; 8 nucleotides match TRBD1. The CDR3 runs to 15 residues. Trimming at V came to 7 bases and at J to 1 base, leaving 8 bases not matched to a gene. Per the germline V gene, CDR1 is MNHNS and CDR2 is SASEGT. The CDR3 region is CASTSLTGANTEAFF. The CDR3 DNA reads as TGTGCCAGCACCTCTTTGACAGGGGCGAACACTGAAGCTTTCTTT.

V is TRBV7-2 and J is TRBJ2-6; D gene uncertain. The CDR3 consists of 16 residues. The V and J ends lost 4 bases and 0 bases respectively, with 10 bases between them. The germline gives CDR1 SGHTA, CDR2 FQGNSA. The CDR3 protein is CASSSQVSSGANVLTF. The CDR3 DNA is TGTGCCAGCAGCTCGCAGGTCAGCTCTGGGGCCAACGTCCTGACTTTC.

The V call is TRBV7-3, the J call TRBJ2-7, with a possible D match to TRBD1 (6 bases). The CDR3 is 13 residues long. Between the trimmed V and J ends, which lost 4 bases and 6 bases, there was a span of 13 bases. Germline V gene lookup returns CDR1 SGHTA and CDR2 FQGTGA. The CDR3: CASSSGQSGEQYF. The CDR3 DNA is TGTGCCAGCAGCTCTGGACAGTCCGGCGAGCAGTACTTC. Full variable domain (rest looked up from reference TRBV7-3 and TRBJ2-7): GAGVSQTPSNKVTEKGKYVELRCDPISGHTALYWYRQSLGQGPEFLIYFQGTGAADDSGLPNDRFFAVRPEGSVSTLKIQRTERGDSAVYLCASSSGQSGEQYFGPGTRLTVT.

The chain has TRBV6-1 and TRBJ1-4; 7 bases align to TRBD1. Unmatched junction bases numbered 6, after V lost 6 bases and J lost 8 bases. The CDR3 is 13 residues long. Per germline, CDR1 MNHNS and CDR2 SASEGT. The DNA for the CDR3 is TGTGCCAGCAGGAACAGGGGAGAGGAAAAACTGTTTTTT. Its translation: CASRNRGEEKLFF.

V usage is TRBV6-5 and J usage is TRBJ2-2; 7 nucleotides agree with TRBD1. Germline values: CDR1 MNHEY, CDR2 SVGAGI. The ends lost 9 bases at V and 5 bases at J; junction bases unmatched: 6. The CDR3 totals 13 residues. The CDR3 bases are TGTGCCAGTCTGAGACAGGGTACCGGGGAGCTGTTTTTT. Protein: CASLRQGTGELFF.

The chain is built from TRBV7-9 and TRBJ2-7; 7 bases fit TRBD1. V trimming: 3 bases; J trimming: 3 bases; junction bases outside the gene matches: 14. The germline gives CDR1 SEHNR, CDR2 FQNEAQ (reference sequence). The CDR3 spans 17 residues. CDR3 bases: TGTGCCAGCAGCTTGACCCGAGGTGGGACAGTAGGCTACGAGCAGTACTTC. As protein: CASSLTRGGTVGYEQYF.

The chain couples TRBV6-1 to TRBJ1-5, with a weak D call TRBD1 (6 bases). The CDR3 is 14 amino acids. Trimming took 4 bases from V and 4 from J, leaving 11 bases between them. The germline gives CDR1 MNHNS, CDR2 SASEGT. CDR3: CASSGDKWNQPQHF. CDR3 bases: TGTGCCAGCAGTGGGGACAAATGGAATCAGCCCCAGCATTTT.